Sequencing of this T cell receptor beta chain was carried out in a study of T cell repertoires in cytomegalovirus infection. General study points: Ex vivo, HLA-C-restricted CMV-specific TCR beta clonotypes prevailed over the rest of the response. CMV carriers having the relevant HLA were flagged by cumulative public TCR beta family frequency.

This CDR3 contains 14 residues. V trimming: 3 bases; J trimming: 7 bases; junction bases outside the gene matches: 5. Germline CDR1 LNHDA, CDR2 SQIVND (reference sequence). TCRdb recomputed calls from the reads with MiXCR, one row per CDR3 protein. The top ten hold about 10% of the sample, which has roughly 150,000 distinct CDR3 sequences, less than 25% seen once. As for this clonotype: Its cognate antigen is unknown.

The chain is built from TRBV19 and TRBJ1-2, with TRBD1 identical over 10 bases. Sequences were obtained from PBMCs. The sequence was collected from a human donor in good health (CMV status not recorded). Some clones in this sample may be carry-over from other donors' samples. This CDR3 is CASSIVGTGAGYTF. In nucleotides, the CDR3 is TGTGCCAGTAGTATCGTCGGGACAGGGGCTGGCTACACCTTC.